The T cell receptor beta chain described here comes from a study of OX40 agonist ivuxolimab in advanced cancers. Overall study: A mean age of roughly 62 years, range roughly 20 to 80, was recorded, and about 83% were male. Findings of the study overall: The study observed clonal expansion of CD4+ and CD8+ blood T cells by week 6 at 0.1 to 3.0 mg/kg. Among expanded peripheral T cells, antigen specificity went undetermined.

About this clone itself: Antigen: not known.

Assay: immunoSEQ multiplex PCR; the TCRdb copy retains only in-frame clones and omits some. The repertoire holds about 60,000 clones, with about 90% as singletons. The TCR sequence derives from an adult with an advanced solid tumor such as melanoma, head and neck, liver or kidney cancer. Sequences were derived from CD4+ or CD8+ T cells sorted from blood, sampled in a trial of the OX40 agonist ivuxolimab.

The CDR3: CASSDSGTGEGAFF. The CDR3 coding sequence is TGTGCCAGCAGTGACTCCGGGACAGGGGAGGGAGCTTTCTTT. The genes are TRBV6-4 and TRBJ1-1, with 10 bases fitting TRBD1. CDR3 length equals 14 residues. Germline V gives CDR1 MRHNA, CDR2 SNTAGT. Germline trimming cut 0 bases from V and 10 bases from J; bases unmatched to any gene: 5.